This T cell receptor (beta chain) comes out of a study of tumor-infiltrating lymphocytes in primary liver carcinoma (dated by TCRdb to 2017 to 2019). Looking at the study overall: Hepatocellular carcinoma (four) or combined HCC and intrahepatic cholangiocarcinoma (one) was present in the five patients, who were three men and two women aged 30 to 69 years. The five patients had tumors staged T1-T3 N0M0, with maximum diameters ranging from roughly 4 to 10 cm. Each sample produced roughly 3.5 to 7.5 million productive TCRbeta reads, and read depth showed no significant difference between tissue types. Across five regions of each liver tumor, along with adjacent normal tissue and blood, the study brought together TCRbeta repertoire sequencing, expression microarrays and whole-exome sequencing. TCRbeta repertoire sequencing covered 35 or so specimens from 5 patients: roughly 25 tumor regions, 5 adjacent noncancerous liver tissues and 5 peripheral blood samples. The roughly 24 tumor region samples were profiled with Agilent mRNA microarrays so that TCRbeta repertoire diversity could be related to the local molecular phenotype. High reproducibility was observed for the technical replicate repertoires, with mean shared-clone rates approximately 0.92 and correlation coefficients above 0.95. General conclusions and limits of the study: Comparison of CD4+ and CD8+ T cell repertoires was precluded by the use of bulk unsorted samples. Compared with blood, tumors had a significantly larger share of the repertoire taken up by the top 250 clones (p = 0.039). Only a few patients were included in the study, and the authors note that the findings should be validated in a larger study. Repertoire overlap was found to be higher between tumor regions (mean roughly 36%) than between tumor-adjacent (roughly 17%) or tumor-blood (around 14%) pairs, consistent with antigen-driven expansion. Just about 7-25% of top clones turned up in all five regions of a tumor, which suggests spatial heterogeneity among tumor-infiltrating T cells. Because only the TCR beta chain was sequenced and unpaired alpha chains were not captured, true repertoire diversity is likely underestimated.

The germline V gene provides CDR1 SGHAT and CDR2 FQNNGV. Measured from the cysteine to the phenylalanine, the CDR3 is 17 residues long. Only CDR3 DNA is held: 51 bases, read in frame from base 1. Total RNA and DNA were co-extracted from 20-30 mg of bulk tissue with the AllPrep DNA/RNA mini kit, without cell sorting. Between late 2015 and March 2016, 4 or 5 patients in China with histopathologically diagnosed primary liver carcinoma had their tumors surgically resected. Chronic HBV infection was present in the patients, and the patients were treatment-naive at sampling. Five spatially separated regions were sampled per tumor: superior, inferior, left-lateral and right-lateral poles, plus the tumor centre. More than 75% viable tumor cells were found by histology in every tumor sample. Each fresh piece of tumor and adjacent tissue was cut in two, with one half stored in RNAlater at -80 degrees C and the other half sent for histology.

Using a constant-region primer and ProtoScript II reverse transcriptase, TCRbeta-specific cDNA was reverse-transcribed from 450 to 650 ng total RNA. Construction of the TCRbeta libraries relied on three nested rounds of multiplex PCR, following a slightly modified ARM-PCR procedure. The first two PCR rounds used multiplex TRBV1-TRBV30 forward primers with a Cbeta reverse primer, each for 10 cycles. Sample barcodes and Illumina adapters were added in a final 25-cycle PCR using Deep VentR polymerase. Amplicons of 200-500 bp were gel-purified with a QIAquick gel extraction kit before sequencing. The TCRbeta amplicons were sequenced with 250-bp paired-end reads on an Illumina HiSeq 2500. From the authors' description of their analysis: Trimmomatic v0.33 was used to quality-trim the reads, and FLASH v1.2.11 was used to merge paired reads so that full CDR3 sequences could be recovered. V, D and J germline segments were assigned to the rearranged TCRbeta sequences by MiGEC v1.2.1b. VDJtools v1.0.0 computed clonotype statistics and Shannon-Wiener diversity indices. Except for diversity analysis, only each sample's 250 most abundant clonotypes were used in subsequent analyses to reduce sampling bias. TCRdb reprocessed the public reads (quality trimming at Q25 with fastp, clone calling with MiXCR) and kept in-frame beta chains. All rows with the same CDR3 protein become a single entry with the most common DNA and genes. TCRdb, not the authors, supplied the V and J calls. The sample includes about 100,000 distinct CDR3 sequences, with more than 65% observed a single time. Approximately 12% of the sample comes from the top ten.

Turning to this clonotype: The antigen it binds to is not known. The junction and the germline gene differ at one end; a read error may be behind it.

The chain is assembled from TRBV11-2 and TRBJ2-3, and TRBD2 aligns with 10 junction nucleotides. This TCR was sampled from a woman aged 55 to 70 with primary liver carcinoma and hepatitis B virus infection. Sample: liver tumor tissue from sampling region 2. The cell subset or site label corresponds to: tumor region T2, inferior pole. This receptor has the CDR3 CANSLEGLAYTSDTQYF. In nucleotide form, the sequence is TGTGCCAACAGCTTAGAGGGACTAGCGTACACGTCAGATACGCAGTATTTT.